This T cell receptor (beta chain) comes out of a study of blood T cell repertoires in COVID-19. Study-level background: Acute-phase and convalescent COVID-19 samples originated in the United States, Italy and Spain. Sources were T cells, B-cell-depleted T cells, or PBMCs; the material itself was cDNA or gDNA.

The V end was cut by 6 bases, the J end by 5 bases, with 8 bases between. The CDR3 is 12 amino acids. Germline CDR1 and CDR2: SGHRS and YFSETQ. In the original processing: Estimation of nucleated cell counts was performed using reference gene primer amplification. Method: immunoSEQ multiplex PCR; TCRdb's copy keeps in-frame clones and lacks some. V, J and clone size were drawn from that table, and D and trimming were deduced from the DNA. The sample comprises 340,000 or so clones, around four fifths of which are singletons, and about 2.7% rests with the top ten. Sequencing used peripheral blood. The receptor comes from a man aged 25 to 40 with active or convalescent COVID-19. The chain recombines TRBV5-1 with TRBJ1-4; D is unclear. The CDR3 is CASTGENEKLFF. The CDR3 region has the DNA TGCGCCAGCACGGGAGAGAATGAAAAACTGTTTTTT.